Included here is one T cell receptor (beta chain) sequence, with context. Unique molecular identifiers were built into the TCRbeta library. TCRdb called the PCR reads again in MiXCR, with one record for every CDR3 protein. The repertoire includes about 610,000 distinct CDR3 sequences, approximately 10% of them detected once, and roughly 4% sits in the top ten. The data were obtained in a study of T-cell reconstitution after alpha-beta-depleted transplantation in children. The source was PBMCs from the stem cell graft donor, collected from the stem cell graft. This clonotype originated in a human donor who donated a stem cell graft to a child with acute myeloid leukemia.

The CDR3 here is CASSFKSGSNEQYF. The CDR3 DNA reads as TGTGCCAGCAGTTTTAAAAGCGGAAGTAACGAGCAGTACTTC. The rearrangement joins TRBV12-3 or TRBV12-4 to TRBJ2-7; maybe TRBD2 (5 bases). There are 14 residues in the CDR3. Deletions cut 3 bases from V and 5 bases from J, with 14 bases between.